This T cell receptor (beta chain) came from a study of T cells in Graves' hyperthyroidism and ophthalmopathy. With 7 bases removed from V and 9 bases from J, the gap between germline ends came to 13 bases. The CDR3 loop spans 13 amino acids. Per the germline V gene, CDR1 is LNHNV and CDR2 is YYDKDF (reference sequence). Amplification of TCR beta CDR3 regions was performed using RNA transcripts as template. Researchers ran a first-round RT-PCR on the TCR CDR3 using the HTBI primer set. MiXCR was run by TCRdb on the multiplex PCR reads, yielding one entry per CDR3 protein. The top ten hold under 8.5% of the sample, which has hundreds of thousands of distinct CDR3 sequences, 45% seen once. A word on this clonotype: This could be a read error, since a much larger clone is one nucleotide away.

Sequencing input: peripheral blood or thyroid tissue (not recorded which). This sequence joins TRBV15 and TRBJ1-6, with no clear D. The source of this sequence is an adult man with Graves' disease, either hyperthyroidism or ophthalmopathy (not recorded which). The CDR3 spells CATNQEDGSPLHF. The CDR3 bases are TGTGCCACCAACCAGGAGGACGGTTCACCCCTCCACTTT.